The 32 T cell receptor beta chains below come from one sample, sequenced in a study of OX40 agonist ivuxolimab in advanced cancers. Data came from immunoSEQ multiplex PCR; TCRdb stores just in-frame clones and leaves some out. The sample has some 11,000 clones; just under 75% are singletons. This sample comprised CD4+ or CD8+ T cells sorted from blood, obtained in a trial of the OX40 agonist ivuxolimab. The receptors derive from an adult with an advanced solid tumor such as melanoma, head and neck, liver or kidney cancer.

V usage is TRBV4-3 and J usage is TRBJ2-1; 8 bases agree with TRBD2. CDR3 length equals 16 residues. The trim removed 0 bases at V and 3 bases at J, leaving 4 bases unmatched. Germline CDR1 LGHNA, CDR2 YSLEER. The CDR3 DNA follows: TGCGCCAGCAGCCAAGATCGGGGGGGCTACTACAATGAGCAGTTCTTC. This gives the protein CASSQDRGGYYNEQFF.

The J gene is TRBJ2-7, the V gene TRBV7-6; no clear D gene. Germline loops: CDR1 SGHVS, CDR2 FNYEAQ. CDR3 length equals 13 residues. Trimming cost V 1 base and J 3 bases, with 7 bases left between them. As DNA, the CDR3 is TGTGCCAGCAGCTTAGGGGTAATCTACGAGCAGTACTTC. It encodes CASSLGVIYEQYF.

This clone was seen more than once but under ten times. The chain joins TRBV2 to TRBJ1-2; D is unclear. The V end was cut by 3 bases, the J end by 4 bases, with 3 bases between. In germline, CDR1 is SNHLY, CDR2 FYNNEI. The CDR3 consists of 11 residues. CDR3 DNA: TGTGCCAGCAGTGAGTTCTATGGCTACACCTTC. Translating it yields CASSEFYGYTF.

The chain carries TRBV6-5 and TRBJ1-5; D might be TRBD1 (6 bases). Trimming left V 6 bases short and J 0 bases short, with 12 bases between. The CDR3 spans 15 residues. Germline values: CDR1 MNHEY, CDR2 SVGAGI. The CDR3 nucleotides are TGTGCCAGCAGACGGACAGTTTATAGCAATCAGCCCCAGCATTTT. This gives the protein CASRRTVYSNQPQHF.

The chain recombines TRBV7-9 with TRBJ1-2; perhaps TRBD1 as D (5 bases). This CDR3 comprises 12 residues. The V end lost 0 bases, the J end lost 13 bases, and 12 bases lay between the germline ends. Germline-derived CDR1 and CDR2 are SEHNR and FQNEAQ (reference sequence). The DNA for the CDR3 is TGTGCCAGCAGCTTAGCGCGACCGACAGTCACCTTC. Amino acid sequence: CASSLARPTVTF.

The CDR3 reads CASSFRQGLYEQYF. CDR3 coding DNA: TGTGCCAGCAGCTTCCGACAGGGGCTCTACGAGCAGTACTTC. The chain employs TRBV11-2 and TRBJ2-7; 8 bases align to TRBD1. This CDR3 has 14 amino acids. Germline CDR1 and CDR2: SGHAT and FQNNGV. The junction had 4 bases not matched to a gene; V was cut back by 3 bases and J by 3 bases. Together with reference TRBV11-2 and TRBJ2-7, the CDR3 gives the full variable domain: EAGVAQSPRYKIIEKRQSVAFWCNPISGHATLYWYQQILGQGPKLLIQFQNNGVVDDSQLPKDRFSAERLKGVDSTLKIQPAKLEDSAVYLCASSFRQGLYEQYFGPGTRLTVT.

The J gene is TRBJ2-3, the V gene TRBV7-2, with TRBD2 matching 11 bases. V shed 5 bases and J 3 bases; nucleotides not matched to a gene: 7. This CDR3 region has 16 residues. In germline, CDR1 is SGHTA, CDR2 FQGNSA. This CDR3 reads CASSGGTSGHTDTQYF. The CDR3 bases are TGTGCCAGCAGCGGCGGGACTAGCGGCCATACAGATACGCAGTATTTT.

This rearrangement joins TRBV4-3 to TRBJ2-7; 10 bases line up with TRBD2. The CDR3 length is 17 residues. Germline CDR1 and CDR2: LGHNA and YSLEER. V was clipped by 0 bases and J by 4 bases; unmatched bases: 9. Here the CDR3 DNA reads TGCGCCAGCAGCCAAGATCGCGGTAGCGGGGGGACTTACGAGCAGTACTTC. Protein product: CASSQDRGSGGTYEQYF.

The rearrangement joins TRBV4-2 to TRBJ1-3; maybe TRBD1 (6 bases). The CDR3 loop spans 15 amino acids. The V end lost 0 bases, the J end lost 4 bases, and 10 bases lay between the germline ends. The germline V gene encodes CDR1 LGHNA and CDR2 YNFKEQ. The CDR3 sequence is CASSQEGGLGNTIYF. The DNA for the CDR3 is TGTGCCAGCAGCCAAGAGGGGGGGCTCGGAAACACCATATATTTT.

This clone has only a few counts. Other DNA sequences in the same sample also yield this CDR3. The chain employs TRBV5-1 and TRBJ2-7; 7 nucleotides agree with TRBD1. The CDR3 is 13 residues long. CDR1 SGHRS and CDR2 YFSETQ come from the germline V gene. V shed 3 bases and J 3 bases; nucleotides not matched to a gene: 3. CDR3 in amino acids: CASSWDSSYEQYF. The CDR3 DNA follows: TGCGCCAGCAGCTGGGACAGCAGCTACGAGCAGTACTTC.

This clone showed up just a few times. V usage is TRBV19 and J usage is TRBJ1-1; 10 bases agree with TRBD1. V dropped 1 base and J dropped 6; count of bases not matched to a gene: 8. CDR1 LNHDA and CDR2 SQIVND come from the germline V gene (reference sequence). The CDR3 loop spans 16 amino acids. The CDR3 loop is CASSIAADRGVPEAFF. CDR3 sequence (DNA): TGTGCCAGTAGTATAGCGGCGGACAGGGGGGTTCCTGAAGCTTTCTTT.

DNA of the CDR3: TGCGCCAGCAGCCAAGATCTTACTAGCGGTAAAAATGAGCAGTTCTTC. Encoded protein: CASSQDLTSGKNEQFF. V and J are TRBV4-1 and TRBJ2-1; 8 positions agree with TRBD2. The length of the CDR3 is 16 residues. CDR1 and CDR2 (germline): MGHRA, YSYEKL. V was clipped by 0 bases and J by 7 bases; unmatched bases: 8.

The V call is TRBV6-5, the J call TRBJ2-5; the D gene is possibly TRBD2 (6 bases). Germline V lookup: CDR1 MNHEY, CDR2 SVGAGI. V lost 6 bases and J 2 bases, leaving 7 bases between the germline ends. The CDR3 runs to 12 residues. The CDR3 region is CASSGSQETQYF. CDR3 nucleotide sequence: TGTGCCAGCAGCGGGAGTCAAGAGACCCAGTACTTC.

The chain recombines TRBV6-6 with TRBJ1-3, with D unresolved. Trimming stripped 0 bases from V and 7 bases from J, with 10 bases between. The germline V gene has CDR1 MNHNY and CDR2 SVGAGI (reference sequence). The CDR3 extends over 14 amino acids. The CDR3 region has the DNA TGTGCCAGCAGTTACTCGAGATGGGTGAACACCATATATTTT. Its translation: CASSYSRWVNTIYF.

This rearrangement joins TRBV7-2 to TRBJ1-6, with a tentative D call TRBD1 (5 bases). Germline V gene sequence: CDR1 SGHTA, CDR2 FQGNSA. The CDR3 totals 14 residues. V lost 5 bases, J lost 8 bases, and 13 bases lay in between. CDR3 loop: CASSVGRGDSPLHF. The CDR3 nucleotides read TGTGCCAGCAGCGTGGGACGAGGGGATTCACCCCTCCACTTT.

This clone occurred a few times. The genes are TRBV7-2 and TRBJ1-1; possible D gene TRBD1, 6 bases. V dropped 5 bases and J dropped 5 bases, with 15 bases sitting between them. From germline, CDR1 is SGHTA and CDR2 FQGNSA. The CDR3 is 14 residues long. CDR3 residues: CASSPWQGLTEAFF. CDR3 DNA sequence: TGTGCCAGCAGCCCATGGCAGGGGCTAACTGAAGCTTTCTTT.

This chain connects TRBV19 to TRBJ2-2, with D perhaps matching TRBD1 (5 bases). This CDR3 comprises 16 residues. Germline lookup yields CDR1 LNHDA and CDR2 SQIVND (reference sequence). Trimming took off 1 base at V and 0 bases at J, with 9 bases between the two ends. Here the CDR3 DNA reads TGTGCCAGTAGTATAGGGTCAGGGTCGAACACCGGGGAGCTGTTTTTT. Protein: CASSIGSGSNTGELFF.

This sequence joins TRBV6-6 and TRBJ2-7; tentative D call: TRBD2 (5 bases). CDR1 is MNHNY and CDR2 is SVGAGI in the germline V gene (reference sequence). Trimming removed 3 bases at V and 0 bases at J, with 12 bases between. The CDR3 sequence is 15 residues long. The CDR3 region is CASSYLGSLSYEQYF. Written as DNA, the CDR3 is TGTGCCAGCAGTTATTTGGGGAGCCTCTCCTACGAGCAGTACTTC.

The V call is TRBV11-3, the J call TRBJ2-5; tentative D call: TRBD2 (5 bases). This CDR3 has 16 amino acids. V gave up 3 bases and J gave up 0 bases, with 14 bases separating them. The V gene's germline CDR1 is SGHNT and CDR2 YENEEA. CDR3 loop: CASSLIGETYQETQYF. The CDR3 region has the DNA TGTGCCAGCAGCTTGATCGGGGAAACGTACCAAGAGACCCAGTACTTC.

The V and J genes are TRBV6-5 and TRBJ2-5; 9 nucleotides line up with TRBD2. The CDR3 is 16 amino acids. Looked up from germline, CDR1 is MNHEY and CDR2 is SVGAGI. The trim removed 0 bases at V and 5 bases at J, leaving 7 bases unmatched. The CDR3 is CASSYSGLAGWETQYF. In DNA, the CDR3 is TGTGCCAGCAGTTACTCTGGGCTAGCGGGATGGGAGACCCAGTACTTC.

The genes are TRBV5-4 and TRBJ2-1; 7 nucleotides match TRBD1. There are 15 residues in the CDR3. Per germline, CDR1 SGHNT and CDR2 YYREEE (reference sequence). The trim removed 0 bases at V and 0 bases at J, leaving 0 bases unmatched. CDR3 amino acids: CASSLGDSSYNEQFF. In nucleotides, the CDR3 is TGTGCCAGCAGCTTGGGGGACAGCTCCTACAATGAGCAGTTCTTC.

The chain uses TRBV7-6 and TRBJ2-1, with 7 nucleotides matching TRBD1. The CDR3 loop spans 20 amino acids. J was trimmed by 0 bases and V by 5 bases; bases with no gene match: 19. CDR1 is SGHVS and CDR2 is FNYEAQ in the germline V gene. The CDR3 DNA reads TGTGCCAGCAGCGGACAACAGGGGCCCGAGGGGGAAACCTCCTACAATGAGCAGTTCTTC. This encodes CASSGQQGPEGETSYNEQFF.

This clone was seen more than once but under ten times. V usage is TRBV19 and J usage is TRBJ1-1; D may be TRBD1 (6 bases). The germline V gene encodes CDR1 LNHDA and CDR2 SQIVND (reference sequence). The CDR3 totals 13 residues. V dropped 5 bases and J dropped 4 bases, with 11 bases sitting between them. In DNA form, the CDR3 reads TGTGCCAGTAGTCTTCAGGGGAGCACTGAAGCTTTCTTT. Protein product: CASSLQGSTEAFF.

The V and J genes are TRBV4-3 and TRBJ2-1; D perhaps matches TRBD2 (6 bases). Germline CDR1 and CDR2: LGHNA and YSLEER. CDR3 size: 15 residues. The germline V and J ends were trimmed by 5 bases and 8 bases, with 19 bases remaining between them. The CDR3 sequence: CASSSGAGRRDEQFF. The CDR3 DNA is TGCGCCAGCAGCTCGGGCGCGGGGCGCCGCGATGAGCAGTTCTTC.

The chain employs TRBV4-1 and TRBJ1-4; D gene ambiguous. Trimming removed 0 bases from V and 3 bases from J, with 14 bases in between. CDR3 length: 17 residues. Germline lookup yields CDR1 MGHRA and CDR2 YSYEKL. The CDR3 sequence: CASSQESTGTPNEKLFF. The CDR3 DNA reads TGCGCCAGCAGCCAAGAATCAACGGGCACTCCTAATGAAAAACTGTTTTTT.

The gene calls are TRBV9 and TRBJ2-1; 8 bases align to TRBD2. There are 16 residues in the CDR3. The V segment lost 4 bases and the J segment 3 bases; nucleotides outside the gene matches: 9. Per germline, CDR1 SGDLS and CDR2 YYNGEE. Written as DNA, the CDR3 is TGTGCCAGCAGCCCCCGTGGGCGGGAGGACTACAATGAGCAGTTCTTC. Translating gives CASSPRGREDYNEQFF.

The chain uses TRBV30 and TRBJ2-3; D unresolved. Germline CDR1 GTSNPN, CDR2 SVGIG (reference sequence). There are 10 residues in the CDR3. Trimming removed 5 bases from V and 3 bases from J, with 3 bases in between. This CDR3 reads CAWGTDTQYF. The CDR3 bases are TGTGCCTGGGGAACAGATACGCAGTATTTT.

The gene calls are TRBV9 and TRBJ1-1, with a weak D call TRBD1 (6 bases). The CDR3 sequence is 14 residues long. Germline V gene lookup returns CDR1 SGDLS and CDR2 YYNGEE. V lost 4 bases to trimming and J lost 4 bases, with 14 bases between them. The CDR3 here is CASSQQGDSTEAFF. CDR3 DNA sequence: TGTGCCAGCAGCCAACAGGGAGATTCCACTGAAGCTTTCTTT.

This chain uses TRBV27 with TRBJ1-5; TRBD1 might be the D (5 bases). Germline V lookup: CDR1 MNHEY, CDR2 SMNVEV (reference sequence). V dropped 2 bases and J dropped 5 bases, with 13 bases sitting between them. The CDR3 runs 15 residues. CDR3 loop: CASSLGGEVDQPQHF. The CDR3 DNA sequence: TGTGCCAGCAGTTTAGGAGGGGAAGTTGATCAGCCCCAGCATTTT.

The CDR3 nucleotides are TGTGCCAGCAGTGCCACGGGAGGAGGCGAGCAGTACTTC. Translating gives CASSATGGGEQYF. The rearrangement links TRBV27 to TRBJ2-7; 7 nucleotides match TRBD2. Germline V gene sequence: CDR1 MNHEY, CDR2 SMNVEV (reference sequence). V dropped 5 bases and J dropped 6; count of bases not matched to a gene: 7. The CDR3 spans 13 residues.

The chain couples TRBV10-3 to TRBJ1-1; 10 bases match TRBD1. After removal of 2 bases from V and 9 bases from J, the junction contained 18 bases not matched to a gene. The CDR3 totals 18 residues. Germline V gene data show CDR1 as ENHRY and CDR2 as SYGVKD. The CDR3, as DNA: TGTGCCATCAGTGAGCCAGACAGGGGGCGGCTTGGTGGTCCCCAAGCTTTCTTT. Translating gives CAISEPDRGRLGGPQAFF.

This clone was counted only a few times. V is TRBV7-8 and J is TRBJ1-2; D not certain. The CDR3 has 14 amino acids. CDR1 and CDR2 from the germline V gene are SGHVS and FQNEAQ. With 5 bases removed from V and 3 bases from J, the gap between germline ends came to 13 bases. The DNA of the CDR3 is TGTGCCAGCAGCCAGAACGAGTATTACTATGGCTACACCTTC. Translating it yields CASSQNEYYYGYTF.